This section outlines one T cell receptor beta chain sequence together with its context. Its antigen is unknown. The sample comes from a study of OX40 agonist ivuxolimab in advanced cancers. Study-wide points: With doses of 0.1 to 3.0 mg/kg, CD4+ and CD8+ blood T cells had undergone clonal expansion by week 6.

The ends lost 4 bases at V and 6 bases at J; junction bases unmatched: 12. The CDR3 runs to 17 residues. Germline CDR1 SGHNT, CDR2 YYREEE (reference sequence). The table came from immunoSEQ multiplex PCR; TCRdb's copy has only in-frame clones and leaves some out. This sample has over 70,000 clones, with roughly 91% found just once. This specimen consisted of CD4+ or CD8+ T cells sorted from blood, obtained in a trial of the OX40 agonist ivuxolimab. This receptor was obtained from an adult with an advanced solid tumor such as melanoma, head and neck, liver or kidney cancer. The V gene is TRBV5-4, the J gene TRBJ2-2; 10 positions agree with TRBD1. The CDR3 sequence: CASSERDRGLWAGELFF. CDR3 DNA sequence: TGTGCCAGCAGCGAACGAGACAGGGGGCTTTGGGCCGGGGAGCTGTTTTTT.